This T cell receptor (beta chain) was identified during a study of beta chain features in type 1 diabetes. Isolated RNA was reverse transcribed in full, so expressed TCRB transcripts were sequenced. TCRdb's copy holds only in-frame clones and misses some; the assay was immunoSEQ multiplex PCR. The sample yields 15,000 to 20,000 clones, 45% to 65% seen once. Trimming cost V 8 bases and J 9 bases; bases outside gene matches: 11. In germline, CDR1 is MDHEN, CDR2 SYDVKM. The CDR3 is 14 residues long. The V and J genes are TRBV28 and TRBJ2-2; TRBD1 matches 8 bases. This clonotype was obtained from a woman aged 18-35 years in good health. The sample was stem cell memory CD4+ T cells from blood. The CDR3 nucleotides read TGTGCCAGCCTTGAAAGGACAGGGTCGTGGGAGCTGTTTTTT. This translates into CASLERTGSWELFF.